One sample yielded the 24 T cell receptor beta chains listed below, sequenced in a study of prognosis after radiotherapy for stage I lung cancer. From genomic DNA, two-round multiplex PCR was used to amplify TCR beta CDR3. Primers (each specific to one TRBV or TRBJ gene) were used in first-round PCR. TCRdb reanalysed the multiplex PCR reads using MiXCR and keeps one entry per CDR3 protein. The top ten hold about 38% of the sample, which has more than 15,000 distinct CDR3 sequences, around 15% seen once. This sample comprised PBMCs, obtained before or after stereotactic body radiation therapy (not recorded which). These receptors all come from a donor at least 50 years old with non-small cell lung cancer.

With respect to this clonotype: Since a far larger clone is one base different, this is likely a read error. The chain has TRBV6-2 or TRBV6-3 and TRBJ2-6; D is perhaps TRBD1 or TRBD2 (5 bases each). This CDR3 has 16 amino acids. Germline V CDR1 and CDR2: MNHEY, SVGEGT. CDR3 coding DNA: TGTGCCAGCAGTTACTCTGCAGGGATGGGGGACAACGTCCTGACTTTC. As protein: CASSYSAGMGDNVLTF.

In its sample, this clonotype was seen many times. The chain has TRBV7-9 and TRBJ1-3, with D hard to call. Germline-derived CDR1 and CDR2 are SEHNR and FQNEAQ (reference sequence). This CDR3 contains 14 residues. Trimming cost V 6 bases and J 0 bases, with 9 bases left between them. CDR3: CASRDSYSGNTIYF. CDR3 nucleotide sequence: TGTGCCAGCAGGGACTCTTACTCTGGAAACACCATATATTTT. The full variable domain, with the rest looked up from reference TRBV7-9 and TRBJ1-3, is DTGVSQNPRHKITKRGQNVTFRCDPISEHNRLYWYRQTLGQGPEFLTYFQNEAQLEKSRLLSDRFSAERPKGSFSTLEIQRTEQGDSAMYLCASRDSYSGNTIYFGEGSWLTVV.

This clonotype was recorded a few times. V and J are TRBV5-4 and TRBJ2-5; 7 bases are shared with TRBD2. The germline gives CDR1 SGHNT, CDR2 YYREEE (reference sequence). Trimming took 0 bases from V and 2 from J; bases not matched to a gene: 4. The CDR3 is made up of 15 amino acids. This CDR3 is CASSLGSSGQETQYF. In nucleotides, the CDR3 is TGTGCCAGCAGCTTGGGTTCTAGCGGACAAGAGACCCAGTACTTC.

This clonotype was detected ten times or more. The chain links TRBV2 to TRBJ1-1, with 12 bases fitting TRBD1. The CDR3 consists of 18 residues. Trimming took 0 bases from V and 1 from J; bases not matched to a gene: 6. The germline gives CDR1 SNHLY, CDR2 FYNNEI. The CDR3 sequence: CASSEAAGTGGRNTEAFF. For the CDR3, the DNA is TGTGCCAGCAGTGAAGCTGCCGGGACAGGGGGCCGGAACACTGAAGCTTTCTTT.

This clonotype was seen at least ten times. This CDR3 is CASSSRPGQGSYEQYF. In DNA, the CDR3 is TGTGCCAGCAGCTCACGACCCGGACAGGGGTCCTACGAGCAGTACTTC. V and J are TRBV7-9 and TRBJ2-7; the match to TRBD1 covers 9 bases. Germline V gene lookup returns CDR1 SEHNR and CDR2 FQNEAQ (reference sequence). V trimming: 4 bases; J trimming: 1 base; junction bases outside the gene matches: 8. The CDR3 runs 16 residues.

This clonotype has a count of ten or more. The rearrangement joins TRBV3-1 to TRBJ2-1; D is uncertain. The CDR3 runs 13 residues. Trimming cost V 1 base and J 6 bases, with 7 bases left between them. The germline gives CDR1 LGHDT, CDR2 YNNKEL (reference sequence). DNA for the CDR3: TGTGCCAGCAGCCAAGGTGGCGTCAATGAGCAGTTCTTC. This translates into CASSQGGVNEQFF.

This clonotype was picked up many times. The CDR3 spells CASSPDRGRANYGYTF. The CDR3 nucleotides are TGTGCCAGCAGTCCGGACAGGGGGCGCGCGAACTATGGCTACACCTTC. The chain is built from TRBV12-3 or TRBV12-4 and TRBJ1-2; 11 bases align to TRBD1. CDR3 length: 16 amino acids. J lost 2 bases, V lost 5 bases, and 7 bases had no gene match.

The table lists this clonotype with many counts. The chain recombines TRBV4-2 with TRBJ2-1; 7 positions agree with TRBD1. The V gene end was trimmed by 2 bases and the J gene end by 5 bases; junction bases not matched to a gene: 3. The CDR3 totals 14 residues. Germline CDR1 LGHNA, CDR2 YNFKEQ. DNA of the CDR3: TGTGCCAGCAGCCAAATCGACAGGGACAATGAGCAGTTCTTC. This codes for CASSQIDRDNEQFF.

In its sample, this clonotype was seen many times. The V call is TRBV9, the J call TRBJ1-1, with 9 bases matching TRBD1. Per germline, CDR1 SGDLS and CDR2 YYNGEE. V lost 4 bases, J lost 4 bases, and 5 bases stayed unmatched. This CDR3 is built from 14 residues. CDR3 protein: CASSTTGGGTEAFF. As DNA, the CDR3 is TGTGCCAGCAGCACCACAGGGGGCGGCACTGAAGCTTTCTTT.

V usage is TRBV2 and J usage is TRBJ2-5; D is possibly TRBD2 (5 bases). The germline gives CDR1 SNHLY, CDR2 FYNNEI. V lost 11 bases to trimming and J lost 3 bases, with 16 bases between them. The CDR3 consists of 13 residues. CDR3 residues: CARRRAREETQYF. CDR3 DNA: TGTGCCCGCCGGCGGGCACGGGAAGAGACCCAGTACTTC.

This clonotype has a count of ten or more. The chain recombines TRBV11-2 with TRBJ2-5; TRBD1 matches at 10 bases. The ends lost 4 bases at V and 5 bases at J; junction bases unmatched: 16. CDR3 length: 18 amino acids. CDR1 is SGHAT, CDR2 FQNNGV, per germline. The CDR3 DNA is TGTGCCAGCAGCTCCGGTACGGCCGGGACAGGGGTGGAGGAGACCCAGTACTTC. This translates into CASSSGTAGTGVEETQYF.

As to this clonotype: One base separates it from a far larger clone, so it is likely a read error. The CDR3 sequence: CASSYGVVNTIYF. CDR3 bases: TGTGCCAGCAGTTACGGGGTAGTAAACACCATATATTTT. This chain links TRBV6-2 or TRBV6-3 with TRBJ1-3, with D uncertain. Trimming took off 2 bases at V and 6 bases at J, with 8 bases between the two ends. This CDR3 region has 13 residues. Germline V gives CDR1 MNHEY, CDR2 SVGEGT.

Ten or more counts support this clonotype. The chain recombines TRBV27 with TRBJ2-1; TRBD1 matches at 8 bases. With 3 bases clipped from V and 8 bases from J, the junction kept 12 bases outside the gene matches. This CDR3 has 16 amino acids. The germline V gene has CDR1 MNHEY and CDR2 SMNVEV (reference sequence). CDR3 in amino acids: CASSFWEQGAHYEQFF. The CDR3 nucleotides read TGTGCCAGCAGTTTCTGGGAGCAGGGGGCGCATTATGAGCAGTTCTTC.

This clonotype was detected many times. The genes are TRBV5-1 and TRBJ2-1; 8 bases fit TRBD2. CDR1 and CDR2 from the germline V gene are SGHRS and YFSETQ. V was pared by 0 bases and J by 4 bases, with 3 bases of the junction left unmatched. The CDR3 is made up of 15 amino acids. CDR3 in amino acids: CASSLVLADYNEQFF. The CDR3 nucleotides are TGCGCCAGCAGCTTGGTACTAGCGGATTACAATGAGCAGTTCTTC. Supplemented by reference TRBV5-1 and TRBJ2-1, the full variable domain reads KAGVTQTPRYLIKTRGQQVTLSCSPISGHRSVSWYQQTPGQGLQFLFEYFSETQRNKGNFPGRFSGRQFSNSRSEMNVSTLELGDSALYLCASSLVLADYNEQFFGPGTRLTVL.

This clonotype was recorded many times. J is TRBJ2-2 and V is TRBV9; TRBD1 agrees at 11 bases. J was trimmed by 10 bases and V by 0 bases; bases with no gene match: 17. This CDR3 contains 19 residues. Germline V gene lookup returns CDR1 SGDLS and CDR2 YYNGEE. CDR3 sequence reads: CASSVDSGQGALISEELFF. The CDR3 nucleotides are TGTGCCAGCAGCGTAGATAGCGGACAGGGGGCGTTAATCAGCGAGGAGCTGTTTTTT. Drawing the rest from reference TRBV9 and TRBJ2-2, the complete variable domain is DSGVTQTPKHLITATGQRVTLRCSPRSGDLSVYWYQQSLDQGLQFLIQYYNGEERAKGNILERFSAQQFPDLHSELNLSSLELGDSALYFCASSVDSGQGALISEELFFGEGSRLTVL.

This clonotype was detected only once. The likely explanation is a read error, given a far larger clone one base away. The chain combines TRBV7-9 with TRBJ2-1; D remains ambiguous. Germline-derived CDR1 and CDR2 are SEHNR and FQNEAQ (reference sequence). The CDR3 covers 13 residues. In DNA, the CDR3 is TGTGCCAGCAGCCCCTACTCCCACAATGAGCAGTTCTTC. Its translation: CASSPYSHNEQFF.

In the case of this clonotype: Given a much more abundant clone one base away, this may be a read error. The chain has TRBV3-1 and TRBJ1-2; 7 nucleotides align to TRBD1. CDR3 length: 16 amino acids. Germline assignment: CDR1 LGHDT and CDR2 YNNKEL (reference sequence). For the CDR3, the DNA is TGTGCCAGCCAAAGCAAGGACAGGATATCTAACTATGGCTGCACCTTC. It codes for CASQSKDRISNYGCTF.

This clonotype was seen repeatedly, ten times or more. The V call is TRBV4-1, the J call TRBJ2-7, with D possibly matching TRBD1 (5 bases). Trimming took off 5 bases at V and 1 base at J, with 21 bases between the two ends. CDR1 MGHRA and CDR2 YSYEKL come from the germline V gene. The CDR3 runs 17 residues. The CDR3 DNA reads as TGCGCCAGCAGCTTACAACTAAGGCAGGGTATTTCCTACGAGCAGTACTTC. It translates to CASSLQLRQGISYEQYF.

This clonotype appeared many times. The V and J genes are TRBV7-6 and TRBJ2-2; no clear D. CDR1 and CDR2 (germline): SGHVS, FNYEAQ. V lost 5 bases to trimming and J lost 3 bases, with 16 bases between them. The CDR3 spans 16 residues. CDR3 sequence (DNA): TGTGCCAGCAGCCTCTCTGTGCAGTCCCACACCGGGGAGCTGTTTTTT. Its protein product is CASSLSVQSHTGELFF.

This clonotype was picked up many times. The CDR3 loop reads CASSQQGGFTDTQYF. The CDR3 DNA is TGTGCCAGCAGTCAACAGGGGGGGTTCACAGATACGCAGTATTTT. This chain links TRBV7-9 with TRBJ2-3; weak D call: TRBD1 (8 bases). Between the trimmed V and J ends, which lost 6 bases and 2 bases, there was a span of 15 bases. CDR1 and CDR2 from the germline V gene are SEHNR and FQNEAQ (reference sequence). The CDR3 is 15 residues long.

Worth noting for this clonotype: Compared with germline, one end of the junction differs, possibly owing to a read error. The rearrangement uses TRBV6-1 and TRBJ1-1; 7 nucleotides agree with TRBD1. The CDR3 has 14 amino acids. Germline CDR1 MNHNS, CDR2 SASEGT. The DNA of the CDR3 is TGTGCCGGCAGTATCCACAGGGGAAACACTGAAGCTTTCTTT. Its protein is CAGSIHRGNTEAFF.

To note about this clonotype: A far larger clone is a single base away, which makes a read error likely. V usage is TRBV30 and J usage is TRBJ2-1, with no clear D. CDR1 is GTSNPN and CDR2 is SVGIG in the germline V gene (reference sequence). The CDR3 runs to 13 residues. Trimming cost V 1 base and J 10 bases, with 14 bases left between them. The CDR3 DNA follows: TGTGCCTGGAGTGCGCCGGAGAGACTCGAGCAGTTCTTC. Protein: CAWSAPERLEQFF.

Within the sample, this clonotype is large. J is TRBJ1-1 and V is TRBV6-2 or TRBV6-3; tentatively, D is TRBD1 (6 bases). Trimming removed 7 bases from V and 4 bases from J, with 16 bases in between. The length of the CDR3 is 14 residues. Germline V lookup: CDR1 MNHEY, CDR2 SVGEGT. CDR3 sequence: CASTYSGASTEAFF. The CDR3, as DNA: TGTGCCAGCACCTACTCAGGGGCCAGCACTGAAGCTTTCTTT.

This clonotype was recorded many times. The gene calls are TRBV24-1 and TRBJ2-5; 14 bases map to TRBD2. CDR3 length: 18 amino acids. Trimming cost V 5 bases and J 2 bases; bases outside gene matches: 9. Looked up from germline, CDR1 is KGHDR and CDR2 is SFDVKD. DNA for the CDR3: TGTGCCACCAGTGGTTCTACCGGACTAGCGGGAGGACAAGAGACCCAGTACTTC. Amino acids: CATSGSTGLAGGQETQYF.